Each of the 31 T cell receptor beta chains below was sequenced from the same sample in a study of T-cell reconstitution after alpha-beta-depleted transplantation in children. As it was prepared, the TCRbeta library received unique molecular identifiers. TCRdb fed the PCR reads into MiXCR, producing one record per CDR3 protein. Of 360,000 or so distinct CDR3 sequences in the sample, about a fifth were seen once. The material was PBMCs from the stem cell graft donor, obtained from the stem cell graft. Every receptor here comes from a human donor who donated a stem cell graft to a child with acute myeloid leukemia.

This chain uses TRBV5-1 with TRBJ2-7; TRBD2 might be the D (6 bases). There are 14 residues in the CDR3. Germline V gene sequence: CDR1 SGHRS, CDR2 YFSETQ. Trimming removed 4 bases from V and 3 bases from J, with 14 bases in between. In DNA form, the CDR3 reads TGCGCCAGCAGCCGCGGGGACGGAAACTACGAGCAGTACTTC. Its protein product is CASSRGDGNYEQYF. Full variable domain (outside the CDR3, taken from reference TRBV5-1 and TRBJ2-7): KAGVTQTPRYLIKTRGQQVTLSCSPISGHRSVSWYQQTPGQGLQFLFEYFSETQRNKGNFPGRFSGRQFSNSRSEMNVSTLELGDSALYLCASSRGDGNYEQYFGPGTRLTVT.

The chain links TRBV11-2 to TRBJ2-5; a possible D gene is TRBD1 (6 bases). V was trimmed by 2 bases and J by 0 bases, leaving 7 bases between them. The CDR3 runs to 14 residues. CDR1 is SGHAT, CDR2 FQNNGV, per germline. The CDR3 protein is CASSLTGYQETQYF. In DNA, the CDR3 is TGTGCCAGCAGCTTAACAGGGTACCAAGAGACCCAGTACTTC.

This chain connects TRBV7-3 to TRBJ2-1; unclear D gene. Germline lookup yields CDR1 SGHTA and CDR2 FQGTGA. The V end lost 1 base, the J end lost 1 base, and 8 bases lay between the germline ends. The CDR3 contains 15 residues. CDR3 protein: CASSLNPGSYNEQFF. CDR3 DNA sequence: TGTGCCAGCAGCTTAAATCCGGGTTCCTACAATGAGCAGTTCTTC.

The chain links TRBV20-1 to TRBJ2-7; no definite D call. CDR1 DFQATT and CDR2 SNEGSKA come from the germline V gene (reference sequence). V dropped 1 base and J dropped 3 bases, with 10 bases sitting between them. There are 13 residues in the CDR3. The DNA for the CDR3 is TGCAGTGCTAGAGCGTCAAGGGACTACGAGCAGTACTTC. Translated, it gives CSARASRDYEQYF.

The chain uses TRBV5-1 and TRBJ2-1; D is possibly TRBD1 (6 bases). V lost 0 bases to trimming and J lost 8 bases, with 15 bases between them. This CDR3 comprises 15 residues. Germline V gene lookup returns CDR1 SGHRS and CDR2 YFSETQ. CDR3: CASSLVGSGVDEQFF. The CDR3 DNA sequence: TGCGCCAGCAGCTTGGTGGGTTCAGGGGTCGATGAGCAGTTCTTC.

The chain uses TRBV29-1 and TRBJ2-1; D possibly matches TRBD1 or TRBD2 (5 bases each). This CDR3 has 16 residues. Trimming shortened V by 3 bases and J by 0 bases, and 15 bases separated the two germline ends. Germline V gene data show CDR1 as SQVTM and CDR2 as ANQGSEA. CDR3 in amino acids: CSVETPGRDSYNEQFF. The CDR3 nucleotides read TGCAGCGTTGAGACACCGGGACGCGACTCCTACAATGAGCAGTTCTTC.

This clonotype was counted ten times or more. The chain joins TRBV28 to TRBJ2-1; D might be TRBD2 (6 bases). The CDR3 length is 15 residues. Trimming left V 4 bases short and J 7 bases short, with 17 bases between. Germline loops: CDR1 MDHEN, CDR2 SYDVKM. CDR3 loop: CASSSRLVARNEQFF. The CDR3, as DNA: TGTGCCAGCAGTTCACGACTAGTAGCAAGGAATGAGCAGTTCTTC.

The chain joins TRBV20-1 to TRBJ2-7; D may match TRBD1 or TRBD2 (5 bases each). Germline assignment: CDR1 DFQATT and CDR2 SNEGSKA (reference sequence). The V end lost 0 bases, the J end lost 6 bases, and 18 bases lay between the germline ends. The CDR3 totals 15 residues. The CDR3 coding sequence is TGCAGTGCTAGAGATCTGCGCAGGGAGATGGGCGAGCAGTACTTC. Protein: CSARDLRREMGEQYF.

The gene calls are TRBV5-6 and TRBJ2-1; 7 nucleotides agree with TRBD2. The V and J ends lost 7 bases and 3 bases, in that order; junction bases with no gene match: 7. The germline gives CDR1 SGHDT, CDR2 YYEEEE. The CDR3 is 14 amino acids. Here the CDR3 reads CASLSSGSYNEQFF. CDR3 bases: TGTGCCAGCCTATCTAGCGGAAGCTACAATGAGCAGTTCTTC.

This clonotype was detected ten times or more. The CDR3 nucleotides are TGCAGTGTTACGGTTCGACAGGGAGCCTACGAGCAGTACTTC. Translated: CSVTVRQGAYEQYF. V usage is TRBV20-1 and J usage is TRBJ2-7, with 7 bases lining up with TRBD1. Trimming removed 7 bases from V and 2 bases from J; junction bases left unmatched: 11. Germline CDR1 DFQATT, CDR2 SNEGSKA (reference sequence). The CDR3 has 14 amino acids.

On this clonotype itself: Germline is not matched at one junction end, which may reflect a read error. The chain is built from TRBV20-1 and TRBJ2-2, with TRBD2 matching over 10 bases. The CDR3 consists of 16 residues. Germline assignment: CDR1 DFQATT and CDR2 SNEGSKA (reference sequence). The CDR3 protein is CCAGTSSGRSTGELFF. Written as DNA, the CDR3 is TGCTGTGCTGGAACTTCTAGCGGGAGATCCACCGGGGAGCTGTTTTTT.

V usage is TRBV24-1 and J usage is TRBJ1-2; 9 bases fit TRBD1. Germline V gives CDR1 KGHDR, CDR2 SFDVKD. This CDR3 comprises 14 residues. V dropped 4 bases and J dropped 8; count of bases not matched to a gene: 7. CDR3 coding DNA: TGTGCCACCAGTGACCCTGACAGGGGGGGCGGCTACACCTTC. It translates to CATSDPDRGGGYTF.

In this sample, this clonotype turned up a few times. This chain connects TRBV6-4 to TRBJ2-7; perhaps TRBD1 as D (5 bases). From germline, CDR1 is MRHNA and CDR2 SNTAGT. The CDR3 runs to 16 residues. Trimming removed 6 bases at V and 3 bases at J, with 21 bases between. CDR3: CASRDQDSKTFYEQYF. CDR3 DNA sequence: TGTGCCAGCAGAGACCAAGACAGTAAGACCTTCTACGAGCAGTACTTC.

This rearrangement joins TRBV12-3 or TRBV12-4 to TRBJ2-3; 9 bases align to TRBD2. The trim removed 3 bases at V and 0 bases at J, leaving 13 bases unmatched. This CDR3 has 19 amino acids. The CDR3 region has the DNA TGTGCCAGCAGTTTCGGTAGCGGGAGCCGGTTTAGGAGCACAGATACGCAGTATTTT. This translates into CASSFGSGSRFRSTDTQYF.

The genes are TRBV29-1 and TRBJ2-3; tentative D call: TRBD2 (6 bases). The ends were cut back, 5 bases at V and 3 bases at J, with 18 bases in the middle. Germline-derived CDR1 and CDR2 are SQVTM and ANQGSEA. This CDR3 contains 15 residues. The CDR3 bases are TGCAGCGTTACACCGGGGGTATCTTCTACAGATACGCAGTATTTT. Amino acids: CSVTPGVSSTDTQYF.

This clonotype occurred a few times. This sequence joins TRBV6-2 or TRBV6-3 and TRBJ1-2, with 7 bases identical to TRBD1. This CDR3 has 14 amino acids. V lost 2 bases to trimming and J lost 5 bases; unmatched junction nucleotides: 5. CDR1 MNHEY and CDR2 SVGEGT come from the germline V gene. The CDR3 region is CASSYQTGSYGYTF. CDR3 nucleotide sequence: TGTGCCAGCAGTTACCAGACAGGGTCGTATGGCTACACCTTC.

V gene TRBV29-1 combines with J gene TRBJ2-7, with a tentative D call TRBD1 (6 bases). The germline V gene has CDR1 SQVTM and CDR2 ANQGSEA. The CDR3 consists of 13 residues. V lost 8 bases to trimming and J lost 3 bases, with 17 bases between them. The chain's CDR3 is CSRRQDPGYEQYF. CDR3 DNA sequence: TGCAGCCGTAGACAGGACCCAGGCTACGAGCAGTACTTC.

V usage is TRBV4-1 and J usage is TRBJ1-2; 7 positions agree with TRBD1. This CDR3 is built from 14 residues. Looked up from germline, CDR1 is MGHRA and CDR2 is YSYEKL. The V and J ends lost 5 bases and 4 bases, in that order; junction bases with no gene match: 7. The CDR3 region is CASSYGQAGYGYTF. CDR3 in DNA: TGCGCCAGCAGCTATGGACAGGCGGGCTATGGCTACACCTTC.

In this sample, this clonotype turned up many times. The chain employs TRBV29-1 and TRBJ2-3; 9 positions agree with TRBD1. Germline V CDR1 and CDR2: SQVTM, ANQGSEA. After removal of 8 bases from V and 3 bases from J, the junction contained 6 bases not matched to a gene. The CDR3 length is 13 residues. The CDR3: CSLGQGQTDTQYF. The DNA for the CDR3 is TGCAGCCTGGGACAGGGCCAGACAGATACGCAGTATTTT.

The rearrangement links TRBV9 to TRBJ2-1; 10 nucleotides line up with TRBD2. This CDR3 comprises 15 residues. Germline V lookup: CDR1 SGDLS, CDR2 YYNGEE. V gave up 3 bases and J gave up 8 bases; unmatched junction bases: 8. CDR3 loop: CASSAAAGLAYEQFF. In nucleotides, the CDR3 is TGTGCCAGCAGCGCCGCGGCGGGACTAGCGTATGAGCAGTTCTTC.

The chain combines TRBV20-1 with TRBJ1-5, with 9 bases fitting TRBD1. V lost 0 bases to trimming and J lost 0 bases; unmatched junction nucleotides: 6. The CDR3 extends over 17 amino acids. Looked up from germline, CDR1 is DFQATT and CDR2 is SNEGSKA (reference sequence). The CDR3 reads CSARDLQGAGSNQPQHF. The CDR3 DNA follows: TGCAGTGCTAGAGACTTACAGGGGGCGGGTAGCAATCAGCCCCAGCATTTT.

This clonotype was detected only a few times. The chain carries TRBV3-1 and TRBJ2-1; D possibly corresponds to TRBD2 (5 bases). The CDR3 sequence is 16 residues long. Trimming removed 0 bases at V and 3 bases at J, with 12 bases between. From germline, CDR1 is LGHDT and CDR2 YNNKEL (reference sequence). CDR3 protein: CASSQDGAGLYNEQFF. In DNA form, the CDR3 reads TGTGCCAGCAGCCAAGACGGCGCGGGCCTCTACAATGAGCAGTTCTTC.

This clonotype was counted at least ten times. This chain connects TRBV29-1 to TRBJ2-3; perhaps TRBD1 as D (6 bases). Germline assignment: CDR1 SQVTM and CDR2 ANQGSEA. The CDR3 is 13 amino acids. V lost 0 bases and J 9 bases, leaving 13 bases between the germline ends. The CDR3 reads CSVEENRVGTQYF. The CDR3 bases are TGCAGCGTTGAAGAGAACAGGGTTGGCACGCAGTATTTT.

This clonotype was seen many times. V is TRBV20-1 and J is TRBJ2-1; 10 bases map to TRBD2. With V trimmed by 3 bases and J by 6 bases, 8 bases remained unmatched. Germline V gene lookup returns CDR1 DFQATT and CDR2 SNEGSKA (reference sequence). There are 15 residues in the CDR3. CDR3 loop: CSASNPSGSINEQFF. The CDR3 DNA sequence: TGCAGTGCTAGCAACCCTAGCGGGAGTATCAATGAGCAGTTCTTC.

This clonotype was seen only a few times. The J gene is TRBJ2-5, the V gene TRBV15; 7 bases map to TRBD1. Germline-derived CDR1 and CDR2 are LNHNV and YYDKDF (reference sequence). V lost 5 bases and J lost 4; bases outside the gene matches: 7. The CDR3 spans 14 residues. The CDR3 bases are TGTGCCACCAGCCAACGACAGGGATCAGAGACCCAGTACTTC. Protein product: CATSQRQGSETQYF. The full variable domain, completed using reference TRBV15 and TRBJ2-5, is DAMVIQNPRYQVTQFGKPVTLSCSQTLNHNVMYWYQQKSSQAPKLLFHYYDKDFNNEADTPDNFQSRRPNTSFCFLDIRSPGLGDTAMYLCATSQRQGSETQYFGPGTRLLVL.

The chain carries TRBV7-8 and TRBJ2-7, with 7 bases fitting TRBD1. With 3 bases clipped from V and 0 bases from J, the junction kept 20 bases outside the gene matches. The germline CDR1 and CDR2 sequences are SGHVS and FQNEAQ. This CDR3 has 20 amino acids. DNA of the CDR3: TGTGCCAGCAGCTTGGGCCGACAGGGTTTTCCGATCAAAAGCTCCTACGAGCAGTACTTC. This gives the protein CASSLGRQGFPIKSSYEQYF.

This clonotype was counted ten times or more. V usage is TRBV20-1 and J usage is TRBJ2-5; D might be TRBD2 (6 bases). The germline gives CDR1 DFQATT, CDR2 SNEGSKA (reference sequence). The CDR3 length is 12 residues. Trimming removed 3 bases from V and 5 bases from J, with 10 bases in between. The CDR3 here is CSASGSGETQYF. The CDR3 DNA reads TGCAGTGCTAGCGGGAGCGGGGAGACCCAGTACTTC.

This clonotype was seen a handful of times. The chain employs TRBV12-3 or TRBV12-4 and TRBJ2-2; 7 nucleotides align to TRBD1. V was pared by 6 bases and J by 3 bases, with 7 bases of the junction left unmatched. CDR3 length: 15 amino acids. CDR3 bases: TGTGCCAGCAGCTCAAGGGGGCCTCACACCGGGGAGCTGTTTTTT. Its translation is CASSSRGPHTGELFF.

This clonotype was detected a few times. The chain carries TRBV25-1 and TRBJ1-4; tentative D call: TRBD1 (6 bases). V gave up 5 bases and J gave up 5 bases, with 15 bases separating them. CDR1 and CDR2 from the germline V gene are MGHDK and SYGVNS. CDR3 length equals 15 residues. The DNA for the CDR3 is TGTGCCAGCAGTACACAACGACAGGAAAATGAAAAACTGTTTTTT. Translation gives CASSTQRQENEKLFF.

This clonotype showed up just a few times. J is TRBJ2-1 and V is TRBV5-1, with TRBD2 matching 12 bases. Unmatched junction bases numbered 4, after V lost 0 bases and J lost 3 bases. The CDR3 extends over 17 amino acids. Germline CDR1 SGHRS, CDR2 YFSETQ. The CDR3 here is CASSLGLAGDNYNEQFF. The CDR3 region has the DNA TGCGCCAGCAGCTTGGGACTAGCGGGGGATAACTACAATGAGCAGTTCTTC.

The chain combines TRBV5-1 with TRBJ2-7; possibly TRBD2 for D (6 bases). With 4 bases removed from V and 3 bases from J, the gap between germline ends came to 17 bases. Germline V lookup: CDR1 SGHRS, CDR2 YFSETQ. The CDR3 covers 15 residues. CDR3 sequence (DNA): TGCGCCAGCAGCCCTCGTCGGGGGATAGACTACGAGCAGTACTTC. Encoded protein: CASSPRRGIDYEQYF.